This paragraph reports one T cell receptor beta chain. The V and J ends lost 2 bases and 2 bases respectively, with 23 bases between them. CDR3 length: 18 residues. Germline V gene sequence: CDR1 SGHRS, CDR2 YFSETQ. TCRdb reprocessed the 5' RACE reads with MiXCR, giving one entry per CDR3 protein. The sample consists of under 35,000 distinct CDR3 sequences, 15% to 20% of them appearing once. The data were taken from a study of T-cell memory formation after mild COVID-19. On the study more broadly: For the most part, TCR clusters were specific to one donor.

The rearrangement joins TRBV5-1 to TRBJ2-7, with D possibly TRBD2 on 6 matching bases. This TCR came from an adult who had mild COVID-19 (a few samples of this study predate the infection). Cell type and time point are not known. The sample taken for sequencing was PBMCs or a T cell subset sorted from them (not recorded which). This CDR3 reads CASSFTTTIAAATYEQYF. The CDR3 DNA sequence: TGCGCCAGCAGCTTCACAACAACAATAGCGGCCGCAACCTACGAGCAGTACTTC. The entire variable domain, with the rest obtained from reference TRBV5-1 and TRBJ2-7, is as follows: KAGVTQTPRYLIKTRGQQVTLSCSPISGHRSVSWYQQTPGQGLQFLFEYFSETQRNKGNFPGRFSGRQFSNSRSEMNVSTLELGDSALYLCASSFTTTIAAATYEQYFGPGTRLTVT.